The 16 T cell receptor beta chains below come from one sample, sequenced in a study of early T cells in non-severe SARS-CoV-2 infection. MiXCR was run by TCRdb on the 5' RACE reads, yielding one entry per CDR3 protein. In the table there are roughly 40,000 distinct CDR3 sequences, more than 10% of which are singletons. Material for sequencing was whole blood. These receptors were taken from an adult who was a healthcare worker with PCR-confirmed SARS-CoV-2 infection or an uninfected control (not recorded which).

V gene TRBV29-1 combines with J gene TRBJ2-7, with 7 bases aligning to TRBD1. The V gene's germline CDR1 is SQVTM and CDR2 ANQGSEA. The CDR3 has 13 amino acids. The V segment lost 6 bases and the J segment 5 bases; nucleotides outside the gene matches: 10. CDR3 bases: TGCAGCGTCCAAGGCGACAGGGACCACGAGCAGTACTTC. It specifies CSVQGDRDHEQYF.

The chain has TRBV4-1 and TRBJ1-4; 7 bases agree with TRBD1. The CDR3 extends over 14 amino acids. CDR1 and CDR2 from the germline V gene are MGHRA and YSYEKL. V gave up 0 bases and J gave up 8 bases; unmatched junction bases: 3. The CDR3 reads CASSQELGGEKLFF. The CDR3 DNA sequence: TGCGCCAGCAGCCAAGAGTTAGGGGGCGAAAAACTGTTTTTT.

This clonotype was seen at least ten times. This chain connects TRBV5-1 to TRBJ2-1, with TRBD2 as a possible D gene (5 bases). Trimming removed 2 bases from V and 2 bases from J, with 11 bases in between. The CDR3 has 15 residues. Germline CDR1 is SGHRS and CDR2 is YFSETQ. CDR3 nucleotide sequence: TGCGCCAGCAGCTTAGCGGCCCTTACCTACAATGAGCAGTTCTTC. Translating it yields CASSLAALTYNEQFF. The variable domain in full, with the rest retrieved from reference TRBV5-1 and TRBJ2-1, is KAGVTQTPRYLIKTRGQQVTLSCSPISGHRSVSWYQQTPGQGLQFLFEYFSETQRNKGNFPGRFSGRQFSNSRSEMNVSTLELGDSALYLCASSLAALTYNEQFFGPGTRLTVL.

This clonotype has only a few counts. V and J are TRBV4-1 and TRBJ2-1; 9 bases fit TRBD2. CDR3 length: 18 amino acids. Germline lookup yields CDR1 MGHRA and CDR2 YSYEKL. J gave up 0 bases and V 1 base, and 7 bases lay outside the gene matches. CDR3 protein: CASSQGAASGNSYNEQFF. DNA of the CDR3: TGCGCCAGCAGCCAAGGTGCGGCTAGCGGGAACTCCTACAATGAGCAGTTCTTC.

This clonotype occurred many times. V and J are TRBV7-2 and TRBJ2-1; maybe TRBD1 (5 bases). CDR1 is SGHTA and CDR2 is FQGNSA in the germline V gene. V was pared by 4 bases and J by 6 bases, with 10 bases between. The CDR3 contains 13 residues. The CDR3 coding sequence is TGTGCCAGCAGCTCCGACAGAGGCAATGAGCAGTTCTTC. Amino acids: CASSSDRGNEQFF.

This clonotype appeared many times. This chain connects TRBV10-2 to TRBJ1-1, with no clear D. The CDR3 is 12 amino acids. Trimming stripped 6 bases from V and 3 bases from J, with 8 bases between. CDR1 and CDR2 (germline): WSHSY, SAAADI. Here the CDR3 DNA reads TGCGCCAGCAGCGAACAGTACACTGAAGCTTTCTTT. Encoded protein: CASSEQYTEAFF.

The rearrangement uses TRBV20-1 and TRBJ2-5; 8 bases are shared with TRBD1. Germline V CDR1 and CDR2: DFQATT, SNEGSKA (reference sequence). The CDR3 loop spans 12 amino acids. V shed 3 bases, J shed 7 bases, and the junction held 4 bases outside the gene matches. CDR3 region: CSASQGAGTQYF. Here the CDR3 DNA reads TGCAGTGCTAGCCAGGGGGCAGGGACCCAGTACTTC.

This clonotype was detected a few times. CDR3 sequence reads: CASNVGTGVDEQFF. As DNA, the CDR3 is TGTGCCAGCAATGTAGGGACAGGGGTTGATGAGCAGTTCTTC. The chain recombines TRBV2 with TRBJ2-1; TRBD1 matches at 10 bases. Germline V lookup: CDR1 SNHLY, CDR2 FYNNEI. With V trimmed by 7 bases and J by 8 bases, 8 bases remained unmatched. This CDR3 spans 14 amino acids.

This clonotype was observed many times. The chain is built from TRBV5-4 and TRBJ2-1; the D gene is possibly TRBD1 (6 bases). The CDR3 has 15 residues. Per the germline V gene, CDR1 is SGHNT and CDR2 is YYREEE (reference sequence). Trimming took off 2 bases at V and 4 bases at J, with 13 bases between the two ends. For the CDR3, the DNA is TGTGCCAGCAGCTTAGTCAGGGGCTTATACAATGAGCAGTTCTTC. Protein product: CASSLVRGLYNEQFF. The whole variable domain, remainder taken from reference TRBV5-4 and TRBJ2-1, is ETGVTQSPTHLIKTRGQQVTLRCSSQSGHNTVSWYQQALGQGPQFIFQYYREEENGRGNFPPRFSGLQFPNYSSELNVNALELDDSALYLCASSLVRGLYNEQFFGPGTRLTVL.

This clonotype was seen ten or more times. The chain uses TRBV18 and TRBJ1-1; tentatively, D is TRBD1 (6 bases). Germline CDR1 KGHSH, CDR2 LQKENI. The CDR3 spans 13 residues. The V end was cut by 7 bases, the J end by 8 bases, with 17 bases between. CDR3: CASLVGALREAFF. CDR3 bases: TGTGCCAGCTTGGTGGGGGCCTTGAGAGAAGCTTTCTTT.

The V call is TRBV12-3 or TRBV12-4, the J call TRBJ1-2, with D possibly matching TRBD1 (5 bases). V lost 3 bases to trimming and J lost 3 bases, with 8 bases between them. The CDR3 extends over 13 amino acids. The DNA for the CDR3 is TGTGCCAGCAGTTTGCGGACACACTATGGCTACACCTTC. This translates into CASSLRTHYGYTF.

The chain recombines TRBV5-1 with TRBJ2-3, with D tentatively TRBD1 or TRBD2 (5 bases each). CDR3 length equals 14 residues. Trimming stripped 3 bases from V and 0 bases from J, with 8 bases between. Germline V CDR1 and CDR2: SGHRS, YFSETQ. Here the CDR3 reads CASSSRDSTDTQYF. CDR3 nucleotide sequence: TGCGCCAGCAGCTCCCGGGACAGCACAGATACGCAGTATTTT. The full variable domain, completed using reference TRBV5-1 and TRBJ2-3, is KAGVTQTPRYLIKTRGQQVTLSCSPISGHRSVSWYQQTPGQGLQFLFEYFSETQRNKGNFPGRFSGRQFSNSRSEMNVSTLELGDSALYLCASSSRDSTDTQYFGPGTRLTVL.

This clonotype was seen many times. The chain couples TRBV27 to TRBJ1-6; D gene unclear. Germline assignment: CDR1 MNHEY and CDR2 SMNVEV (reference sequence). The length of the CDR3 is 14 residues. V gave up 3 bases and J gave up 4 bases, with 7 bases separating them. The chain's CDR3 is CASSLDGYNSPLHF. The CDR3 region has the DNA TGTGCCAGCAGTTTGGACGGTTATAATTCACCCCTCCACTTT.

This clonotype was recorded at least ten times. The chain uses TRBV5-1 and TRBJ2-5; 7 nucleotides match TRBD1. Losses at the gene ends were 3 bases for V and 2 bases for J; bases not matched to a gene: 7. The germline CDR1 and CDR2 sequences are SGHRS and YFSETQ. The CDR3 is made up of 15 amino acids. The CDR3 sequence is CASSSDTGEQETQYF. The CDR3 DNA reads TGCGCCAGCAGCTCTGATACAGGGGAACAAGAGACCCAGTACTTC.

The V and J genes are TRBV9 and TRBJ2-1, with a weak D call TRBD1 (5 bases). Germline CDR1 and CDR2: SGDLS and YYNGEE. This CDR3 region has 15 residues. The V and J ends lost 0 bases and 3 bases respectively, with 10 bases between them. CDR3 amino acids: CASSVDQGFYNEQFF. The CDR3 bases are TGTGCCAGCAGCGTAGACCAGGGATTCTACAATGAGCAGTTCTTC.

This clonotype rates as medium-sized (0.01 to 0.1%). The chain recombines TRBV20-1 with TRBJ2-3; 7 nucleotides match TRBD2. The CDR3 runs to 16 residues. Germline assignment: CDR1 DFQATT and CDR2 SNEGSKA (reference sequence). J gave up 4 bases and V 4 bases, and 14 bases lay outside the gene matches. CDR3 bases: TGCAGTGCTACCGGCCCTAGCGGCGGGCGGGCAGATACGCAGTATTTT. It translates to CSATGPSGGRADTQYF.